Detailed here is one T cell receptor beta chain. This CDR3 spans 14 amino acids. CDR1 SGDLS and CDR2 YYNGEE come from the germline V gene. Deletions cut 0 bases from V and 0 bases from J, with 6 bases between. The method was immunoSEQ multiplex PCR; TCRdb's version includes in-frame clones alone and lacks a portion of them. The data show 150,000 to 200,000 clones, less than 85% seen once. This sample was included in a study of blood T cell repertoires in COVID-19. Study-wide context: Italy, Spain and the United States were the sources of the convalescent and acute COVID-19 samples. The cDNA or gDNA used as material had been derived from T cells, B-cell-depleted T cells, or PBMCs.

The sequenced material came from peripheral blood. The source is a human donor in a cohort sampled during active COVID-19. The rearrangement joins TRBV9 to TRBJ1-2; D gene unclear. The CDR3 is CASSVEPANYGYTF. The CDR3 coding sequence is TGTGCCAGCAGCGTAGAACCAGCTAACTATGGCTACACCTTC.